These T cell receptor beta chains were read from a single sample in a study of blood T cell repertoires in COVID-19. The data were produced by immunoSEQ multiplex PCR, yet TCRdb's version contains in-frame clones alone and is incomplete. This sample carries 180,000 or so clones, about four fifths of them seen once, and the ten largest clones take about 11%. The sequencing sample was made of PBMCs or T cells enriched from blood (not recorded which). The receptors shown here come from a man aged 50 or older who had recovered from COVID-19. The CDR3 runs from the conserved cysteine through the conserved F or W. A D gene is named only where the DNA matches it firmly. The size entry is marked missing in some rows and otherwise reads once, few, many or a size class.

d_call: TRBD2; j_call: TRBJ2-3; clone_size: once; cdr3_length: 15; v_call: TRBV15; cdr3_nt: TGTGCCACCAGCCCCGGAGCGGGAAGCACAGATACGCAGTATTTT; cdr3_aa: CATSPGAGSTDTQYF
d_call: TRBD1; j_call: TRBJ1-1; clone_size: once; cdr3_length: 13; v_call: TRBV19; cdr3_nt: TGTGCCAGTAGGAACAGGGGTTCCACTGAAGCTTTCTTT; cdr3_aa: CASRNRGSTEAFF
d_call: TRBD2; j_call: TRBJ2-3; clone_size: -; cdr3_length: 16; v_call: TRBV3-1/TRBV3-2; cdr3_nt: TGTGCCAGCAGCCGTAGACTAGCGGGAGTTTCGGATACGCAGTATTTT; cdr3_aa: CASSRRLAGVSDTQYF
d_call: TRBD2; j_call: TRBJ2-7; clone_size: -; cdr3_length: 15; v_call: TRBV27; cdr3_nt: TGTGCCAGCAGTCCCGGACTAGCGGGAGCACGCGAGCAGTACTTC; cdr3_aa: CASSPGLAGAREQYF
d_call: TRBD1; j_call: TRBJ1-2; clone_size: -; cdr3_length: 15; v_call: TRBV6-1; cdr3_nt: TGTGCCAGCAGTGAACCCGCGACAGGGAACTATGGCTACACCTTC; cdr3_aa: CASSEPATGNYGYTF
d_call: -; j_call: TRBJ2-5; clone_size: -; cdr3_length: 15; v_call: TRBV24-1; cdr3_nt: TGTGCCACCAGTGATTTTCCGCGGGGGCCGGAGACCCAGTACTTC; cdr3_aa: CATSDFPRGPETQYF
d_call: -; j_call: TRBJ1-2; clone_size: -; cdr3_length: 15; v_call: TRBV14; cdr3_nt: TGTGCCAGCAGCCCCCGCGGGGGGCGCGACTATGGCTACACCTTC; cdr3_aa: CASSPRGGRDYGYTF
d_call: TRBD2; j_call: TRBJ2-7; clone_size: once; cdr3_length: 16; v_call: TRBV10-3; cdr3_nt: TGTGCCATCAGAGACGGGACTAGCGGGAGGACTAACGAGCAGTACTTC; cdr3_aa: CAIRDGTSGRTNEQYF
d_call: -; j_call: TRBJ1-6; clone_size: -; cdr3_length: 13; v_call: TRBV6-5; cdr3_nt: TGTGCCAGTGATTCTTCAGGGGATTCACCCCTCCACTTT; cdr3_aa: CASDSSGDSPLHF
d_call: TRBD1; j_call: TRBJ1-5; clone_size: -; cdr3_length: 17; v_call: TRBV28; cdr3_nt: TGTGCCAGCAGTTTAAGTCCACCAGGGGGGCGCGGGCAGCCCCAGCATTTT; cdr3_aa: CASSLSPPGGRGQPQHF
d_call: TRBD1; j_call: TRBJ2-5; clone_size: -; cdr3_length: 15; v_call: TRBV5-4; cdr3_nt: TGTGCCAGCAGCCAGCGGACAGGGAACCAAGAGACCCAGTACTTC; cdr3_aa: CASSQRTGNQETQYF
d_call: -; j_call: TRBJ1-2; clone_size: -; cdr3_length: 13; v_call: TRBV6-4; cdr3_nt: TGTGCCAGCAGTGACTCAGGGACTCATGGCTACACCTTC; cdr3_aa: CASSDSGTHGYTF
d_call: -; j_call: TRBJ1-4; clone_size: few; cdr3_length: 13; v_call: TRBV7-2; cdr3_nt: TGTGCCAGCAGCTTACTACGGGGTGAAAAACTGTTTTTT; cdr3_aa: CASSLLRGEKLFF
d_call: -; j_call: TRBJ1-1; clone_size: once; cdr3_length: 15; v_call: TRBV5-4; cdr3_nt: TGTGCCAGCAGCTTGAGGCTGGGGGCGAACACTGAAGCTTTCTTT; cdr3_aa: CASSLRLGANTEAFF
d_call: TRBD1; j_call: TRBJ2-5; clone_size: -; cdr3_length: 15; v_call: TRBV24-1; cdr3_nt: TGTGCCACCAGTGATCGGACAGGGGGGAAGGAGACCCAGTACTTC; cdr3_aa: CATSDRTGGKETQYF
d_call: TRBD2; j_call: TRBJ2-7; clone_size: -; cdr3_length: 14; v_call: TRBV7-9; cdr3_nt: TGTGCCAGCAGCTTAGCGGGAGGGAACTACGAGCAGTACTTC; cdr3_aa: CASSLAGGNYEQYF
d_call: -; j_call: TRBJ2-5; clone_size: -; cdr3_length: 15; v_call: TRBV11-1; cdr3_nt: TGTGCCAGCAGCTTCGGGCTTCAGGGTGGCGAGACCCAGTACTTC; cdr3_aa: CASSFGLQGGETQYF
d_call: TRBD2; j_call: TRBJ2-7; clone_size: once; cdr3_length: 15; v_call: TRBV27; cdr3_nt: TGTGCCAGCAGTTTTTCGGGGGGGATCTCCTACGAGCAGTACTTC; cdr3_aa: CASSFSGGISYEQYF
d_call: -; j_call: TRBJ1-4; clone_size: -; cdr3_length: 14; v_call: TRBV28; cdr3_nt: TGTGCCAGCAGTTTACTCTTCGCTAATGAAAAACTGTTTTTT; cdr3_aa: CASSLLFANEKLFF
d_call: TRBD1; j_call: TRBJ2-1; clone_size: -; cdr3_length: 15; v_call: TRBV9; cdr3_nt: TGTGCCAGCAGCGTAATGGACAGGGGCTACAATGAGCAGTTCTTC; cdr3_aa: CASSVMDRGYNEQFF
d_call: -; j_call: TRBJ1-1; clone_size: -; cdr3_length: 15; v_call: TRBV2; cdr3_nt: TGTGCCAGCAGTGGGATTGGGGGGTTGGGGACTGAAGCTTTCTTT; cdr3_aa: CASSGIGGLGTEAFF
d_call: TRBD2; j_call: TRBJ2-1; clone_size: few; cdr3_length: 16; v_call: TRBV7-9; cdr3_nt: TGTGCCAGCAGCAAAGCCGGGACTAGCGGGGGGGATGAGCAGTTCTTC; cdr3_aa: CASSKAGTSGGDEQFF
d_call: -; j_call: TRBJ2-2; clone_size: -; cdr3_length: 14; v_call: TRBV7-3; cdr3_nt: TGTGCCAGCAGCTTAACGTCGCGCACCGGGGAGCTGTTTTTT; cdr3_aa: CASSLTSRTGELFF
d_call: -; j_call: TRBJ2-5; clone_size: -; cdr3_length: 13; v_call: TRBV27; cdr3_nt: TGTGCCAGCAGACTCTTCCAGGGTCAGACCCAGTACTTC; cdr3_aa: CASRLFQGQTQYF
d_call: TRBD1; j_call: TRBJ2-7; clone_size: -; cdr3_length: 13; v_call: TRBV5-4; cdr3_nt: TGTGCCAGCAGCTTGTCTACAGGGGATGAGCAGTACTTC; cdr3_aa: CASSLSTGDEQYF
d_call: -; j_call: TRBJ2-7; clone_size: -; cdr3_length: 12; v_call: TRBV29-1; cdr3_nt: TGCAGCGTTAGGATTCGGGGAGACGAGCAGTACTTC; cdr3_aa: CSVRIRGDEQYF
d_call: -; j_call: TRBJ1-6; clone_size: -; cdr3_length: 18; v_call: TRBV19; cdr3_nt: TGTGCCAGTAGTCAGAGGGGGATTGATAGCTCCTATAATTCACCCCTCCACTTT; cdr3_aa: CASSQRGIDSSYNSPLHF